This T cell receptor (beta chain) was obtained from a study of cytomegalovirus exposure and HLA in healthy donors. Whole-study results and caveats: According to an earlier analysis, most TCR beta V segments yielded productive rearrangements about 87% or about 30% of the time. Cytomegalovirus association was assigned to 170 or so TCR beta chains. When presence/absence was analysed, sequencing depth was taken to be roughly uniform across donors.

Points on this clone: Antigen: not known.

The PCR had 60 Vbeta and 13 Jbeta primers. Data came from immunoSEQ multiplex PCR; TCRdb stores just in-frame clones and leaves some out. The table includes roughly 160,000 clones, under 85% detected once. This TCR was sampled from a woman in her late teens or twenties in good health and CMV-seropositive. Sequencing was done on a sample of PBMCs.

The CDR3 region has the DNA TGTGCCAGCAAGCCAGGGGGCGCTTCACCCCTCCACTTT. Its protein is CASKPGGASPLHF. The chain carries TRBV6-4 and TRBJ1-6; 8 bases align to TRBD1. Trimming removed 7 bases from V and 9 bases from J; junction bases left unmatched: 5. Germline CDR1 is MRHNA and CDR2 is SNTAGT. The CDR3 loop spans 13 amino acids.